What follows are 23 T cell receptor beta chains derived from one specimen sequenced in a study of early T cells in non-severe SARS-CoV-2 infection. In TCRdb, the 5' RACE reads were re-called with MiXCR into one record per CDR3 protein. Counted here are 90,000 to 130,000 distinct CDR3 sequences, roughly an eighth occurring once; the ten biggest clones make up around 3.7%. The input for sequencing was whole blood, taken at baseline. Receptors were obtained from an adult who was a healthcare worker with PCR-confirmed SARS-CoV-2 infection or an uninfected control (not recorded which).

The chain recombines TRBV4-1 with TRBJ2-7, with TRBD1 matching 8 bases. Per the germline V gene, CDR1 is MGHRA and CDR2 is YSYEKL. The CDR3 covers 18 residues. V lost 0 bases to trimming and J lost 4 bases; unmatched junction nucleotides: 14. The CDR3 region is CASSQDGRRTGLVYEQYF. The CDR3 nucleotides are TGCGCCAGCAGCCAAGACGGTCGCAGGACAGGGTTGGTGTACGAGCAGTACTTC.

The CDR3 loop is CSVEVKPGTTYEQYF. The CDR3 DNA reads TGCAGCGTTGAAGTTAAGCCGGGGACCACCTACGAGCAGTACTTC. The V and J genes are TRBV29-1 and TRBJ2-7, with D perhaps being TRBD1 or TRBD2 (5 bases each). The germline gives CDR1 SQVTM, CDR2 ANQGSEA. The CDR3 is made up of 15 amino acids. V shed 1 base and J shed 2 bases, with 15 bases lying between them.

The chain has TRBV9 and TRBJ2-3, with D perhaps TRBD2 (6 bases). The V end lost 4 bases, the J end lost 2 bases, and 17 bases lay between the germline ends. Germline assignment: CDR1 SGDLS and CDR2 YYNGEE. This CDR3 comprises 16 residues. DNA of the CDR3: TGTGCCAGCAGCCGTAGACTAGGCGGGGTCACAGATACGCAGTATTTT. Protein sequence: CASSRRLGGVTDTQYF. Drawing the rest from reference TRBV9 and TRBJ2-3, the complete variable domain is DSGVTQTPKHLITATGQRVTLRCSPRSGDLSVYWYQQSLDQGLQFLIQYYNGEERAKGNILERFSAQQFPDLHSELNLSSLELGDSALYFCASSRRLGGVTDTQYFGPGTRLTVL.

The chain employs TRBV2 and TRBJ2-3; 10 nucleotides align to TRBD2. This CDR3 is 15 amino acids long. V trimming: 6 bases; J trimming: 2 bases; junction bases outside the gene matches: 5. The germline V gene has CDR1 SNHLY and CDR2 FYNNEI. The CDR3 DNA reads as TGTGCCAGCAGGGCAGCGGGGGGGATCACAGATACGCAGTATTTT. Amino acid sequence: CASRAAGGITDTQYF.

The rearrangement links TRBV7-3 to TRBJ2-2, with D perhaps TRBD1 (6 bases). The CDR3 runs 17 residues. CDR1 and CDR2 from the germline V gene are SGHTA and FQGTGA. V was shortened by 0 bases and J by 1 base, with 12 bases between the two germline ends. The DNA of the CDR3 is TGTGCCAGCAGCTTAACTCCTTCGACAGGGAACACCGGGGAGCTGTTTTTT. It codes for CASSLTPSTGNTGELFF.

This clonotype has ten or more counts. The chain couples TRBV20-1 to TRBJ2-7; TRBD2 is a possible D gene (6 bases). V lost 3 bases and J 0 bases, leaving 15 bases between the germline ends. The V gene's germline CDR1 is DFQATT and CDR2 SNEGSKA (reference sequence). This CDR3 has 15 residues. This chain's CDR3 is CSASHGAGSSYEQYF. Written as DNA, the CDR3 is TGCAGTGCTAGTCACGGAGCGGGTAGCTCCTACGAGCAGTACTTC.

This clonotype was counted many times. The J gene is TRBJ1-1, the V gene TRBV6-6; 8 nucleotides agree with TRBD1. Trimming at V came to 7 bases and at J to 5 bases, leaving 12 bases not matched to a gene. Per the germline V gene, CDR1 is MNHNY and CDR2 is SVGAGI (reference sequence). The CDR3 runs to 15 residues. This CDR3 is CASNIFQGARTEAFF. The CDR3 bases are TGTGCCAGCAATATATTTCAGGGGGCACGGACTGAAGCTTTCTTT.

The V and J genes are TRBV4-1 and TRBJ1-2, with 7 nucleotides matching TRBD1. J was trimmed by 8 bases and V by 3 bases; bases with no gene match: 12. Germline CDR1 and CDR2: MGHRA and YSYEKL. This CDR3 is 15 amino acids long. The DNA of the CDR3 is TGCGCCAGCAGCCAGATGGGACAGCCAAGGGAAGGCTACACCTTC. Its translation is CASSQMGQPREGYTF.

The rearrangement joins TRBV19 to TRBJ2-3; 8 bases agree with TRBD2. The CDR3 runs 14 residues. V was clipped by 1 base and J by 7 bases; unmatched bases: 4. In germline, CDR1 is LNHDA, CDR2 SQIVND (reference sequence). The CDR3 sequence: CASSIAGGQNTQYF. CDR3 in DNA: TGTGCCAGTAGTATAGCGGGGGGGCAAAATACGCAGTATTTT. Looking up the rest from reference TRBV19 and TRBJ2-3 gives the full variable domain: DGGITQSPKYLFRKEGQNVTLSCEQNLNHDAMYWYRQDPGQGLRLIYYSQIVNDFQKGDIAEGYSVSREKKESFPLTVTSAQKNPTAFYLCASSIAGGQNTQYFGPGTRLTVL.

This clonotype has a handful of counts. The rearrangement links TRBV5-4 to TRBJ2-1; 16 bases align to TRBD2. The V and J ends lost 10 bases and 15 bases, in that order; junction bases with no gene match: 7. Germline V gives CDR1 SGHNT, CDR2 YYREEE (reference sequence). The CDR3 consists of 12 residues. The CDR3 loop is CASGLAGGRLFF. The CDR3 bases are TGTGCCTCGGGACTAGCGGGGGGGCGTCTGTTCTTC.

This chain joins TRBV2 and TRBJ2-7, with 10 positions matching TRBD1. Germline V lookup: CDR1 SNHLY, CDR2 FYNNEI. The length of the CDR3 is 14 residues. The ends lost 7 bases at V and 7 bases at J; junction bases unmatched: 10. The CDR3 is CASTPGTGVREQYF. CDR3 nucleotides: TGTGCCAGCACTCCCGGGACAGGGGTCCGGGAGCAGTACTTC.

This clonotype was recorded a few times. This sequence joins TRBV7-2 and TRBJ2-3; maybe TRBD2 (6 bases). V lost 1 base to trimming and J lost 1 base, with 18 bases between them. The CDR3 contains 18 residues. CDR1 is SGHTA and CDR2 is FQGNSA in the germline V gene. In DNA form, the CDR3 reads TGTGCCAGCAGCTTAGTTAGGGTCGGGGGAACCGGCACAGATACGCAGTATTTT. Its translation is CASSLVRVGGTGTDTQYF.

This clonotype was seen a few times. The chain couples TRBV12-3 or TRBV12-4 to TRBJ2-7; 7 positions match TRBD2. The CDR3 totals 14 residues. Trimming at V came to 5 bases and at J to 2 bases, leaving 6 bases not matched to a gene. The CDR3 DNA is TGTGCCAGCAGTCCTCTAGCGGCCGCCTACGAGCAGTACTTC. This encodes CASSPLAAAYEQYF.

This clonotype was seen repeatedly, ten times or more. This chain joins TRBV5-1 and TRBJ2-2, with no clear D. Germline CDR1 is SGHRS and CDR2 is YFSETQ. This CDR3 region has 14 residues. Between the trimmed V and J ends, which lost 2 bases and 1 base, there was a span of 6 bases. Here the CDR3 reads CASSFAGNTGELFF. The CDR3 nucleotides read TGCGCCAGCAGCTTTGCAGGGAACACCGGGGAGCTGTTTTTT. Filled out from reference TRBV5-1 and TRBJ2-2, the complete variable domain reads KAGVTQTPRYLIKTRGQQVTLSCSPISGHRSVSWYQQTPGQGLQFLFEYFSETQRNKGNFPGRFSGRQFSNSRSEMNVSTLELGDSALYLCASSFAGNTGELFFGEGSRLTVL.

The genes are TRBV6-5 and TRBJ2-6, with no clear D. CDR3 length: 15 amino acids. The V end was cut by 5 bases, the J end by 0 bases, with 8 bases between. Germline values: CDR1 MNHEY, CDR2 SVGAGI. CDR3 region: CASSPQSSGANVLTF. Written as DNA, the CDR3 is TGTGCCAGCAGTCCCCAAAGCTCTGGGGCCAACGTCCTGACTTTC.

This clonotype was observed a few times. The gene calls are TRBV11-2 and TRBJ2-4; D remains unclear. Trimming removed 1 base at V and 7 bases at J, with 5 bases between. The CDR3 has 12 residues. Germline loops: CDR1 SGHAT, CDR2 FQNNGV. As DNA, the CDR3 is TGTGCCAGCAGCTTAGTTCCCAACATTCAGTACTTC. Its translation is CASSLVPNIQYF.

The chain links TRBV20-1 to TRBJ1-1; D is undetermined. This CDR3 has 11 residues. Germline CDR1 and CDR2: DFQATT and SNEGSKA (reference sequence). CDR3 coding DNA: TGCAGGACCGTCATGAACACTGAAGCTTTCTTT. Translating it yields CRTVMNTEAFF.

The chain carries TRBV11-2 and TRBJ1-4, with 7 bases identical to TRBD1. CDR1 SGHAT and CDR2 FQNNGV come from the germline V gene. The V and J ends lost 4 bases and 14 bases, in that order; junction bases with no gene match: 13. The CDR3 runs 14 residues. CDR3 in amino acids: CASSSLSTGKGLFF. The CDR3 DNA follows: TGTGCCAGCAGCTCCCTTTCGACAGGGAAGGGGCTGTTTTTT.

This clonotype was seen a handful of times. The genes are TRBV12-3 or TRBV12-4 and TRBJ1-2; possibly TRBD1 for D (5 bases). The CDR3 runs to 14 residues. Trimming cost V 1 base and J 3 bases, with 9 bases left between them. DNA for the CDR3: TGTGCCAGCAGTTTAGTCGGGGGAGACTATGGCTACACCTTC. Protein sequence: CASSLVGGDYGYTF.

This clonotype came up many times. The chain combines TRBV29-1 with TRBJ2-7; D gene unclear. V gave up 3 bases and J gave up 3 bases, with 24 bases separating them. Germline loops: CDR1 SQVTM, CDR2 ANQGSEA. This CDR3 contains 17 residues. CDR3 nucleotides: TGCAGCGTTGAGGGGATCCAAATTTTATGGGTATTCTACGAGCAGTACTTC. Residues: CSVEGIQILWVFYEQYF.

At least ten counts were recorded for this clonotype. The chain carries TRBV20-1 and TRBJ1-2; D is perhaps TRBD1 (6 bases). V lost 2 bases to trimming and J lost 4 bases, with 11 bases between them. This CDR3 is built from 13 residues. Germline values: CDR1 DFQATT, CDR2 SNEGSKA (reference sequence). The CDR3 nucleotides are TGCAGTGCTAGACACACAGGGAGCTATGGCTACACCTTC. Protein product: CSARHTGSYGYTF.

This clonotype was observed at least ten times. The chain couples TRBV18 to TRBJ2-5, with no clear D. V was trimmed by 1 base and J by 3 bases, leaving 12 bases between them. Germline-derived CDR1 and CDR2 are KGHSH and LQKENI. The CDR3 consists of 15 residues. The CDR3 sequence: CASSPRKGLEETQYF. In DNA, the CDR3 is TGTGCCAGCTCACCACGAAAGGGATTAGAAGAGACCCAGTACTTC.

This clonotype has a count of ten or more. V usage is TRBV27 and J usage is TRBJ2-2; 10 bases match TRBD1. J lost 4 bases, V lost 7 bases, and 12 bases had no gene match. CDR1 and CDR2 (germline): MNHEY, SMNVEV (reference sequence). CDR3 size: 17 residues. Here the CDR3 reads CASTKSPGQGTTGELFF. CDR3 nucleotides: TGTGCCAGCACTAAAAGCCCGGGACAGGGGACCACCGGGGAGCTGTTTTTT.